This T cell receptor beta chain was retrieved from a study of chemoradiotherapy in HPV16-positive cancers. The CDR3 extends over 13 amino acids. CDR1 and CDR2 from the germline V gene are ENHRY and SYGVKD. Between the trimmed V and J ends, which lost 7 bases and 3 bases, there was a span of 12 bases. Some clones are missing from TCRdb's copy, which holds only in-frame ones; the method was immunoSEQ multiplex PCR. The sample shows approximately 34,000 clones, 89% of them seen only once. The input for sequencing was blood, taken from a patient who underwent chemoradiotherapy. The chain recombines TRBV10-3 with TRBJ2-5, with a possible D match to TRBD1 (6 bases). The origin of this receptor is a human donor with HPV-associated anogenital cancer. CDR3 in amino acids: CAIKMGAEETQYF. DNA of the CDR3: TGTGCCATCAAGATGGGGGCAGAAGAGACCCAGTACTTC.